These T cell receptor beta chains were read from a single sample in a study of metastatic and nonmetastatic thyroid tumors. TCRdb re-called clones via MiXCR from the PCR reads. The sample shows about 93,000 clones, about 13% of them seen only once. Sequenced: blood. Every receptor here comes from a female donor with papillary thyroid cancer or a benign thyroid nodule (not recorded which). Some clones in this sample may be carry-over from other donors' samples. Both conserved end residues are part of each CDR3. A D gene is named only where the DNA matches it firmly. The size field is filled for only some rows; it gives once, few, many or a size class.

v_gene,d_gene,abundance,j_gene,CDR3nt,CDR3aa
TRBV14,NA,many,TRBJ2-3,TGTGCCAGCAGCCAAGACTCTGTGGGGCTCACAGATACGCAGTATTTT,CASSQDSVGLTDTQYF
TRBV30,NA,many,TRBJ2-2,TGTGCCTGGAGTGTAGTGGATAGGTGGACCGGGGAGCTGTTTTTT,CAWSVVDRWTGELFF
TRBV30,NA,many,TRBJ1-1,TGTGCCTGGAGAGGGGTGGTAGCTTTCTTT,CAWRGVVAFF
TRBV6-6,TRBD1,many,TRBJ1-2,TGTGCCAGCAGTAGGGACAGGGGGTACTCATTGGCTAACTATGGCTACACCTTC,CASSRDRGYSLANYGYTF
TRBV2,NA,many,TRBJ2-7,TGTGCCAGCAGTCTAGGACAGACCTACGAGCAGTACTTC,CASSLGQTYEQYF
TRBV4-2,TRBD2,many,TRBJ2-1,TGTGCCAGCAGCCAAGCACTAGCGGGAGGGAATGAGCAGTTCTTC,CASSQALAGGNEQFF
TRBV5-1,NA,NA,TRBJ2-1,TGCGCCAGCAGCTCATCCGGGTTGGGGTACAATGAGCAGTTCTTC,CASSSSGLGYNEQFF
TRBV3-1,NA,many,TRBJ1-2,TGTGCCAGCAGCCCCTCCGGGCAGTATGGCTACACCTTC,CASSPSGQYGYTF
TRBV5-4,NA,many,TRBJ2-1,TGTGCCAGCAGCTCCACCGGGAACAGCAATAATCATGAGCAGTTCTTC,CASSSTGNSNNHEQFF
TRBV7-8,TRBD2,many,TRBJ2-1,TGTGCCAGCAGCCAAGAATCACGGGACTACAACAATGAGCAGTTCTTC,CASSQESRDYNNEQFF
TRBV28,TRBD1,NA,TRBJ1-6,TGTGCCAGCAGTTTGGGACAGGGGGCCTACTATAATTCACCCCTCCACTTT,CASSLGQGAYYNSPLHF
TRBV20-1,NA,many,TRBJ2-5,TGCAGTGCTAGTCCCCACCGGACTAAACTGTACCAAGAGACCCAGTACTTC,CSASPHRTKLYQETQYF
TRBV4-2,TRBD2,few,TRBJ2-3,TGTGCCAGCAGCCCCGAGGGGAGGGGAAGCACAGATACGCAGTATTTT,CASSPEGRGSTDTQYF
TRBV6-1,NA,NA,TRBJ2-7,TGTGCCAGCAGTGAACCGGGGCAGGGGGGCGAGCAGTACTTC,CASSEPGQGGEQYF
TRBV5-1,NA,NA,TRBJ2-7,TGCGCCAGCAGCCAGGAAAGGGGACTTTCTGGCGAGCAGTACTTC,CASSQERGLSGEQYF
TRBV5-4,NA,many,TRBJ2-5,TGTGCCAGCAGCACGAGGGCAGCGTACCAAGAGACCCAGTACTTC,CASSTRAAYQETQYF
TRBV24-1,TRBD2,many,TRBJ2-1,TGTGCCACCAGTGGCCAAACTAGCGGCGATTACAATGAGCAGTTCTTC,CATSGQTSGDYNEQFF
TRBV3-1,TRBD1,many,TRBJ2-7,TGTGCCAGCAGCCCCGGGACAGGGGGACCCTACGAGCAGTACTTC,CASSPGTGGPYEQYF
TRBV13,NA,many,TRBJ1-1,TGTGCCAGCAGCTTAGGTACATACACTGAAGCTTTCTTT,CASSLGTYTEAFF
TRBV4-2,TRBD2,many,TRBJ2-1,TGTGCCAGCAGCCAGGAGGGAGGTAGCGGGAGCCATGAGCAGTTCTTC,CASSQEGGSGSHEQFF
TRBV20-1,TRBD2,NA,TRBJ2-1,TGCAGTGCCCCATTCTGGGGGACTAGCGGGAAGAATGAGCAGTTCTTC,CSAPFWGTSGKNEQFF
TRBV9,TRBD1,many,TRBJ1-1,TGTGCCAGCAGCCCTAGCGGGACAGGGGGCAGGGAAGCTTTCTTT,CASSPSGTGGREAFF
TRBV6-4,NA,many,TRBJ2-1,TGTGCCAGCAGTGGAGGGGAAAACAATGAGCAGTTCTTC,CASSGGENNEQFF
TRBV2,TRBD2,many,TRBJ2-1,TGTGCCAGCAGGGGGGCCCGGACCGGGACTAGTGTCAATGAGCAGTTCTTC,CASRGARTGTSVNEQFF
TRBV25-1,TRBD2,many,TRBJ2-5,TGTGCCAGCAGTGAATCAGGGACTAAGGAGACCCAGTACTTC,CASSESGTKETQYF
TRBV18,NA,many,TRBJ2-7,TGTGCCAGCTCACCTAGCGTTAGGAGCTCCTACGAGCAGTACTTC,CASSPSVRSSYEQYF
TRBV6-1,NA,few,TRBJ2-2,TGTGCCAGCAGTGAAGGGGCAGTAACCACCGGGGAGCTGTTTTTT,CASSEGAVTTGELFF
TRBV2,NA,many,TRBJ2-7,TGTGCCATCCGGGGGGCCAAGGGACAGGCGACCTACGAGCAGTACTTC,CAIRGAKGQATYEQYF
TRBV6-2/TRBV6-3,TRBD2,many,TRBJ2-1,TGTGCCAGCAGTTACTCGAAGGTGGGAGGGCCAGAGCAGTTCTTC,CASSYSKVGGPEQFF
TRBV5-6,TRBD1,NA,TRBJ2-7,TGTGCCAGCAGCTTGGGGGACAGGGTGGCTCCATACGAGCAGTACTTC,CASSLGDRVAPYEQYF
TRBV7-7,TRBD1,many,TRBJ2-7,TGTGCCAGCAGCGGATGGACAGGGGGCGCCGGGCTAGGGGCCTACGAGCAGTACTTC,CASSGWTGGAGLGAYEQYF
TRBV11-2,TRBD1,few,TRBJ2-2,TGTGCCAGCAGCTTGGACAGGGCCACCGGGGAGCTGTTTTTT,CASSLDRATGELFF
TRBV7-7,NA,NA,TRBJ2-5,TGTGCTAGCAGCATCGACAGTCGCGAGACCCAGTACTTC,CASSIDSRETQYF
TRBV7-8,NA,NA,TRBJ1-1,TGTGCCAGCAGCCTGGCGTGGGGCCAGGTGGTAAACACTGAAGCTTTCTTT,CASSLAWGQVVNTEAFF
TRBV19,TRBD2,many,TRBJ2-7,TGTGCCAGTAGTTTCCGCGGGGGGGCATGGTCCTACGAGCAGTACTTC,CASSFRGGAWSYEQYF
TRBV6-2/TRBV6-3,NA,many,TRBJ2-3,TGTGCCAGCAGTGGGCCCCGTCGGGAGCTGACAGATACGCAGTATTTT,CASSGPRRELTDTQYF
TRBV5-1,NA,many,TRBJ1-1,TGCGCCAGCAGTAGAGGGGGAGGTTATAACACTGAAGCTTTCTTT,CASSRGGGYNTEAFF
TRBV27,NA,medium-sized,TRBJ1-5,TGTGCCAGCAGTTCGGGCAATCAGCCCCAGCATTTT,CASSSGNQPQHF
TRBV19,TRBD2,many,TRBJ2-2,TGTGCCAGTAGTTCAAGGACTAGCGCCGGGGAGCTGTTTTTT,CASSSRTSAGELFF
TRBV9,TRBD1,many,TRBJ1-3,TGTGCCAGCAGCGCTTCGACAGGGAACTCTGGAAACACCATATATTTT,CASSASTGNSGNTIYF
TRBV27,NA,many,TRBJ2-2,TGTGCCAGCAGAGCAGGGGTGGGGACCGGGGAGCTGTTTTTT,CASRAGVGTGELFF
TRBV14,NA,many,TRBJ2-7,TGTGCCAGCAGCCAGGGGAGCGAGCAGTACTTC,CASSQGSEQYF